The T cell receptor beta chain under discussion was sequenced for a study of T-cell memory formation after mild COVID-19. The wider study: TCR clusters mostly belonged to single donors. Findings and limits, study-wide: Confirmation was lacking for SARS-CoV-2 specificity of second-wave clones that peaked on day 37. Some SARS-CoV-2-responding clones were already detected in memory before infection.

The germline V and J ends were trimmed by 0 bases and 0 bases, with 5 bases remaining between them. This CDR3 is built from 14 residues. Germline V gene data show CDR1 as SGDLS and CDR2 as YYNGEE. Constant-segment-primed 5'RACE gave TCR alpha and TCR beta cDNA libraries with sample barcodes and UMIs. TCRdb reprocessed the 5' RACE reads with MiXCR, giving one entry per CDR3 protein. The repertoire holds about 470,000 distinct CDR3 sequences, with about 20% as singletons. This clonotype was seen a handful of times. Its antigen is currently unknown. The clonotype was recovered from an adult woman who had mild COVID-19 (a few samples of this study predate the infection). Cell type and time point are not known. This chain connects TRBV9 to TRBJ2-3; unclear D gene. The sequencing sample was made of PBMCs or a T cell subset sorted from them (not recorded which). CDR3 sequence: CASSVDGSTDTQYF. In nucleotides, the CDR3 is TGTGCCAGCAGCGTAGACGGAAGCACAGATACGCAGTATTTT.